This is a list of T cell receptor beta chains from one sample in a study of cytomegalovirus exposure and HLA in healthy donors. TCRdb's table, derived via immunoSEQ multiplex PCR, lists solely in-frame clones and lacks some. In the table there are over 150,000 clones, roughly four fifths of which are singletons. Material: PBMCs. These receptors were collected from a woman in her fifties or sixties in good health and CMV-seropositive. The CDR3 runs from the conserved cysteine through the conserved F or W. A D gene is named only where the DNA matches it firmly. Where a row states a size, it is once, few, many or the class of an expanded clone; other rows omit it.

d_call: TRBD2; clone_size: NA; v_call: TRBV7-9; j_call: TRBJ2-3; cdr3_nt: TGTGCCAGCAGGGTAACTAGCGGGGCGGGAGATACGCAGTATTTT; cdr3_aa: CASRVTSGAGDTQYF
d_call: TRBD1; clone_size: NA; v_call: TRBV27; j_call: TRBJ2-3; cdr3_nt: TGTGCCAGCAGTTTATCTCACGACAGGGGTGGGAAGTATTTT; cdr3_aa: CASSLSHDRGGKYF
d_call: NA; clone_size: NA; v_call: TRBV7-2; j_call: TRBJ2-3; cdr3_nt: TGTGCCAGCAGCGAATTAGAGGGTACGCAGTATTTT; cdr3_aa: CASSELEGTQYF
d_call: TRBD2; clone_size: NA; v_call: TRBV4-1; j_call: TRBJ2-5; cdr3_nt: TGCGCCAGCAGCCAAGATCTTAGCGGGGGGGCCTTGTACCGCAAAGAGACCCAGTACTTC; cdr3_aa: CASSQDLSGGALYRKETQYF
d_call: NA; clone_size: NA; v_call: TRBV10-3; j_call: TRBJ2-5; cdr3_nt: TGTGCCATCAGCCGGGGGAACCAAGAGACCCAGTACTTC; cdr3_aa: CAISRGNQETQYF
d_call: NA; clone_size: NA; v_call: TRBV2; j_call: TRBJ2-3; cdr3_nt: TGTGCCAGCAGTTTCCCTAGCACAGATACGCAGTATTTT; cdr3_aa: CASSFPSTDTQYF
d_call: NA; clone_size: NA; v_call: TRBV7-8; j_call: TRBJ1-4; cdr3_nt: TGTGCCAGCAGCCCACTCACAGCGGGGGGCCAAAAACTGTTTTTT; cdr3_aa: CASSPLTAGGQKLFF
d_call: NA; clone_size: once; v_call: TRBV2; j_call: TRBJ2-3; cdr3_nt: TGTGCCAGCACCTTCATGGGGGGATACACAGATACGCAGTATTTT; cdr3_aa: CASTFMGGYTDTQYF
d_call: NA; clone_size: once; v_call: TRBV11-2; j_call: TRBJ2-5; cdr3_nt: TGTGCCAGCAGCTTAGCCCGGACTTCGTACCAAGAGACCCAGTACTTC; cdr3_aa: CASSLARTSYQETQYF
d_call: TRBD1; clone_size: NA; v_call: TRBV6-6; j_call: TRBJ1-2; cdr3_nt: TGTGCCAGCAGTCGGGACAGGCCCCACTATGGCTACACCTTC; cdr3_aa: CASSRDRPHYGYTF
d_call: TRBD1; clone_size: NA; v_call: TRBV6-5; j_call: TRBJ2-3; cdr3_nt: TGTGCCAGCAGTTACCGAGGACAGGGCACAGATACGCAGTATTTT; cdr3_aa: CASSYRGQGTDTQYF
d_call: TRBD2; clone_size: NA; v_call: TRBV27; j_call: TRBJ2-7; cdr3_nt: TGTGCCAGCAGTACAACAGGGACTAGGAACTACGAGCAGTACTTC; cdr3_aa: CASSTTGTRNYEQYF
d_call: TRBD1; clone_size: once; v_call: TRBV7-8; j_call: TRBJ1-2; cdr3_nt: TGTGCCAGCAGCCCCAGGGACAGGGCTGCCTATGGCTACACCTTC; cdr3_aa: CASSPRDRAAYGYTF
d_call: TRBD1; clone_size: NA; v_call: TRBV18; j_call: TRBJ1-1; cdr3_nt: TGTGCCAGCTCCCCCAAGGGGGCTAACACTGAAGCTTTCTTT; cdr3_aa: CASSPKGANTEAFF
d_call: NA; clone_size: NA; v_call: TRBV18; j_call: TRBJ1-1; cdr3_nt: TGTGCCAGCTCACAGATGGGGAGGAACACTGAAGCTTTCTTT; cdr3_aa: CASSQMGRNTEAFF
d_call: NA; clone_size: NA; v_call: TRBV5-6; j_call: TRBJ2-3; cdr3_nt: TGTGCCAGCAGCTTCCCCGGTCGAACAGATACGCAGTATTTT; cdr3_aa: CASSFPGRTDTQYF
d_call: TRBD2; clone_size: once; v_call: TRBV25-1; j_call: TRBJ2-3; cdr3_nt: TGTGCCAGCAGTAATAGCGGGGGGGGGAGGGATACGCAGTATTTT; cdr3_aa: CASSNSGGGRDTQYF
d_call: TRBD1; clone_size: few; v_call: TRBV2; j_call: TRBJ2-1; cdr3_nt: TGTGCCAGCAGGGAGGACAGGGGGCGAGTCCATGAGCAGTTCTTC; cdr3_aa: CASREDRGRVHEQFF
d_call: NA; clone_size: NA; v_call: TRBV19; j_call: TRBJ1-5; cdr3_nt: TGTGCCAGTAGCCCGCTCCTGGGAGGGAATCAGCCCCAGCATTTT; cdr3_aa: CASSPLLGGNQPQHF
d_call: TRBD1; clone_size: NA; v_call: TRBV19; j_call: TRBJ2-2; cdr3_nt: TGTGCCAGCATCCCGGGACAGTTTTCACGAACGGCGAACACCGGGGAGCTGTTTTTT; cdr3_aa: CASIPGQFSRTANTGELFF
d_call: NA; clone_size: NA; v_call: TRBV18; j_call: TRBJ1-5; cdr3_nt: TGTGCCAGCTCACTGGCAGGCCCAAATCAGCCCCAGCATTTT; cdr3_aa: CASSLAGPNQPQHF
d_call: NA; clone_size: few; v_call: TRBV2; j_call: TRBJ1-5; cdr3_nt: TGTGCCAGCACGGCAGGTCCCAATCAGCCCCAGCATTTT; cdr3_aa: CASTAGPNQPQHF
d_call: NA; clone_size: NA; v_call: TRBV5-6; j_call: TRBJ1-1; cdr3_nt: TGTGCCAGCATCCGGGCGGGCGCGTACACTGAAGCTTTCTTT; cdr3_aa: CASIRAGAYTEAFF
d_call: NA; clone_size: NA; v_call: TRBV5-4; j_call: TRBJ2-3; cdr3_nt: TGTGCCAGCAGCCTGGCTGGCAGTTTTTCTCTCACAGATACGCAGTATTTT; cdr3_aa: CASSLAGSFSLTDTQYF
d_call: NA; clone_size: NA; v_call: TRBV27; j_call: TRBJ1-6; cdr3_nt: TGTGCCAGCAAATTAAAGGGGGGGGGCTCCTATAATTCACCCCTCCACTTT; cdr3_aa: CASKLKGGGSYNSPLHF
d_call: TRBD2; clone_size: NA; v_call: TRBV11-1; j_call: TRBJ2-1; cdr3_nt: TGTGCCAGCAGCTTAGTGGGCAGCGGGGGAGTCTACAATGAGCAGTTCTTC; cdr3_aa: CASSLVGSGGVYNEQFF
d_call: NA; clone_size: NA; v_call: TRBV7-3; j_call: TRBJ2-4; cdr3_nt: TGTGCCAGCAGCTTAGAGCGGGAAAACATTCAGTACTTC; cdr3_aa: CASSLERENIQYF
d_call: TRBD1; clone_size: NA; v_call: TRBV2; j_call: TRBJ2-1; cdr3_nt: TGTGCCAGCAGCCAGGGGGCTTCCCTGGGTGAGCAGTTCTTC; cdr3_aa: CASSQGASLGEQFF
d_call: TRBD1; clone_size: NA; v_call: TRBV6-1; j_call: TRBJ1-2; cdr3_nt: TGTGCCAGCAGATTTGGAGGGACAGACTATGGCTACACCTTC; cdr3_aa: CASRFGGTDYGYTF